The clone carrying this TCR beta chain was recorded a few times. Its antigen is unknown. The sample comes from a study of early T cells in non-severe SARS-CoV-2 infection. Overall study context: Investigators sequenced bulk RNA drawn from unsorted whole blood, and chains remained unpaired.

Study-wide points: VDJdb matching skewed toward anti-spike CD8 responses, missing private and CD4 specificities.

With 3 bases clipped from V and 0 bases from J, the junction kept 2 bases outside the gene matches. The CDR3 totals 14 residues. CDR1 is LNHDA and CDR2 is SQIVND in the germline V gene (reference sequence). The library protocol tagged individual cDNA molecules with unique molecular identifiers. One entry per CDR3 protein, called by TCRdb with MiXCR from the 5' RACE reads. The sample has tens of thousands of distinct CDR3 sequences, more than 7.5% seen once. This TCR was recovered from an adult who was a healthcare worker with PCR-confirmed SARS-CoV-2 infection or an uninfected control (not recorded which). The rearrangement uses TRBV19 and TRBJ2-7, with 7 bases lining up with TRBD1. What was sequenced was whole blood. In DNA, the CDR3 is TGTGCCAGTAGTATTACAGGGGACTCCTACGAGCAGTACTTC. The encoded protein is CASSITGDSYEQYF.